The next 14 T cell receptor beta chains were all read from a single sample in a study of beta chain features in type 1 diabetes. cDNA synthesis used the whole RNA isolate, giving expressed TCRB sequences. Sequenced by immunoSEQ multiplex PCR; TCRdb stores in-frame clones only, minus some. The sample has hundreds of thousands of clones, over 9.5% seen once. Sequencing was performed on naive CD4+ T cells from blood. The receptors were gathered from a young man in good health.

This clone was observed a few times. The J gene is TRBJ1-1, the V gene TRBV4-2; maybe TRBD1 (6 bases). Trimming cost V 3 bases and J 1 base, with 6 bases left between them. This CDR3 has 13 residues. The germline V gene encodes CDR1 LGHNA and CDR2 YNFKEQ. The CDR3: CASSQDRNTEAFF. Here the CDR3 DNA reads TGTGCCAGCAGCCAGGACAGGAACACTGAAGCTTTCTTT.

The table lists this clone with a few counts. This sequence joins TRBV7-8 and TRBJ2-1; 9 nucleotides agree with TRBD1. The germline gives CDR1 SGHVS, CDR2 FQNEAQ. J lost 8 bases, V lost 3 bases, and 8 bases had no gene match. The CDR3 has 15 residues. CDR3 in DNA: TGTGCCAGCAGCTTTGAACTGGACAGGGGCCATGAGCAGTTCTTC. Translated: CASSFELDRGHEQFF.

The chain employs TRBV18 and TRBJ1-1, with D possibly being TRBD1 (6 bases). Per the germline V gene, CDR1 is KGHSH and CDR2 is LQKENI. This CDR3 has 15 amino acids. V was pared by 0 bases and J by 4 bases, with 12 bases between. The CDR3 bases are TGTGCCAGCTCACCACCAAGGGGGGGGGCCACTGAAGCTTTCTTT. This translates into CASSPPRGGATEAFF. Combining the CDR3 with reference TRBV18 and TRBJ1-1 gives the whole variable domain NAGVMQNPRHLVRRRGQEARLRCSPMKGHSHVYWYRQLPEEGLKFMVYLQKENIIDESGMPKERFSAEFPKEGPSILRIQQVVRGDSAAYFCASSPPRGGATEAFFGQGTRLTVV.

V gene TRBV9 combines with J gene TRBJ1-5, with 7 bases that match TRBD1. The J segment lost 7 bases and the V segment lost 0 bases, leaving 7 bases of the junction unmatched. Germline CDR1 and CDR2: SGDLS and YYNGEE. The length of the CDR3 is 15 residues. Here the CDR3 DNA reads TGTGCCAGCAGCGTAGATCCAGGGGGTGGCCAGCCCCAGCATTTT. Translated: CASSVDPGGGQPQHF.

This clone came up a few times. V usage is TRBV18 and J usage is TRBJ2-1; 13 bases map to TRBD2. Germline assignment: CDR1 KGHSH and CDR2 LQKENI. The CDR3 loop spans 17 amino acids. Trimming at V came to 3 bases and at J to 7 bases, leaving 9 bases not matched to a gene. As DNA, the CDR3 is TGTGCCAGCTCACCCACTAGCGGGAGGGCCGACGAAAATGAGCAGTTCTTC. Translated, it gives CASSPTSGRADENEQFF.

This clone was counted a few times. The chain couples TRBV25-1 to TRBJ2-5, with D unclear. Per germline, CDR1 MGHDK and CDR2 SYGVNS. The germline V and J ends were trimmed by 0 bases and 4 bases, with 3 bases remaining between them. This CDR3 spans 12 amino acids. In DNA form, the CDR3 reads TGTGCCAGCAGTGAATACGGAGAGACCCAGTACTTC. Protein product: CASSEYGETQYF.

This clone was observed a few times. This chain links TRBV4-3 with TRBJ2-3; D not certain. CDR1 is LGHNA, CDR2 YSLEER, per germline. V lost 4 bases to trimming and J lost 4 bases, with 9 bases between them. The CDR3 loop spans 13 amino acids. Here the CDR3 DNA reads TGCGCCAGCAGCCCCCGGTACGCAGATACGCAGTATTTT. Protein: CASSPRYADTQYF.

This clone showed up just a few times. This rearrangement joins TRBV5-1 to TRBJ2-5, with a possible D match to TRBD2 (5 bases). CDR1 is SGHRS and CDR2 is YFSETQ in the germline V gene. The CDR3 runs to 14 residues. Trimming left V 7 bases short and J 5 bases short, with 18 bases between. The CDR3: CASAPLRESETQYF. The CDR3 DNA reads TGCGCCAGCGCACCGCTGAGGGAATCGGAGACCCAGTACTTC.

The sample holds a few counts of this clone. The chain employs TRBV7-6 and TRBJ1-5; D gene ambiguous. The length of the CDR3 is 14 residues. Germline V gene data show CDR1 as SGHVS and CDR2 as FNYEAQ. Trimming stripped 1 base from V and 4 bases from J, with 8 bases between. The CDR3, as DNA: TGTGCCAGCAGCTTAGTGGCCGAAAATCAGCCCCAGCATTTT. Translation: CASSLVAENQPQHF. Supplemented by reference TRBV7-6 and TRBJ1-5, the full variable domain reads GAGVSQSPRYKVTKRGQDVALRCDPISGHVSLYWYRQALGQGPEFLTYFNYEAQQDKSGLPNDRFSAERPEGSISTLTIQRTEQRDSAMYRCASSLVAENQPQHFGDGTRLSIL.

The V and J genes are TRBV30 and TRBJ2-4; 9 bases match TRBD2. The length of the CDR3 is 16 residues. CDR1 is GTSNPN and CDR2 is SVGIG in the germline V gene (reference sequence). With 2 bases clipped from V and 8 bases from J, the junction kept 13 bases outside the gene matches. CDR3 amino acids: CAWSRSSAGGSYIQYF. The CDR3 DNA follows: TGTGCCTGGAGTCGGTCCTCGGCGGGAGGGTCGTACATTCAGTACTTC.

This chain connects TRBV7-3 to TRBJ2-5, with D perhaps TRBD2 (6 bases). This CDR3 region has 13 residues. V was pared by 3 bases and J by 5 bases, with 10 bases between. Germline-derived CDR1 and CDR2 are SGHTA and FQGTGA. The CDR3 reads CASSFRGSETQYF. CDR3 in DNA: TGTGCCAGCAGCTTCCGGGGGAGCGAGACCCAGTACTTC.

The chain carries TRBV7-2 and TRBJ2-1; D might be TRBD2 (6 bases). The CDR3 sequence is 15 residues long. Germline-derived CDR1 and CDR2 are SGHTA and FQGNSA. V was pared by 3 bases and J by 4 bases, with 13 bases between. CDR3 DNA: TGTGCCAGCAGCTTTCTTAGCGGAACATACAATGAGCAGTTCTTC. It is translated as CASSFLSGTYNEQFF.

The rearrangement joins TRBV5-4 to TRBJ2-1; a weak D match, TRBD2 (6 bases). Germline lookup yields CDR1 SGHNT and CDR2 YYREEE (reference sequence). V was clipped by 4 bases and J by 0 bases, with 11 bases between them. This CDR3 has 15 residues. As DNA, the CDR3 is TGTGCCAGCAGCCTGGACGGGAGCTCCTACAATGAGCAGTTCTTC. It is translated as CASSLDGSSYNEQFF.

This clone came up a few times. V is TRBV19 and J is TRBJ2-3; D is unresolved. The V end was cut by 1 base, the J end by 2 bases, with 7 bases between. The CDR3 covers 14 residues. CDR1 is LNHDA, CDR2 SQIVND, per germline (reference sequence). The DNA of the CDR3 is TGTGCCAGTAGTATAGGTCTCCTCACAGATACGCAGTATTTT. It specifies CASSIGLLTDTQYF.